The entry that follows covers one T cell receptor (beta chain) sequence. Its specificity is unknown. The sample is drawn from a study of graft-versus-host responses after intestinal transplantation. Assay: immunoSEQ multiplex PCR; the TCRdb copy retains only in-frame clones and omits some. The sample lists about 93,000 clones, 85% to 95% occurring once. V lost 1 base to trimming and J lost 3 bases, with 4 bases between them. The length of the CDR3 is 13 residues. In germline, CDR1 is SGHDN, CDR2 FVKESK. This specimen consisted of unstimulated CD8+ T cells sorted from spleen or lymph node cells, obtained before intestinal transplant. The gene calls are TRBV14 and TRBJ2-1; the D is unclear. The TCR originated in a human donor who received an intestinal transplant. The CDR3 sequence is CASSQAYYNEQFF. In nucleotides, the CDR3 is TGTGCCAGCAGCCAAGCCTACTACAATGAGCAGTTCTTC.